The rows below give T cell receptor beta chains drawn from one sample of a study of shared clonotypes between healthy human individuals. The data were produced by immunoSEQ multiplex PCR, yet TCRdb's version contains in-frame clones alone and is incomplete. The sample includes about 2.2 million clones, 93% of them seen just once. Sequencing input: naive CD8+ T cells from PBMCs. Receptors originate from a man aged 18 to 29 in good health. Some clones in this sample may be carry-over from other donors' samples. Both conserved end residues are part of each CDR3. D genes are given only for firm matches. Clone size appears in some rows only: once, few, many, or a class for an expanded clone.

d_call j_call clone_size v_call cdr3_aa cdr3_nt
TRBD2 TRBJ2-2 . TRBV4-2 CASSVSGRGTGELFF TGTGCCAGCAGCGTTAGCGGGAGAGGCACCGGGGAGCTGTTTTTT
. TRBJ1-6 . TRBV7-9 CASSLLMEYYNSPLHF TGTGCCAGCAGCTTATTGATGGAATATTATAATTCACCCCTCCACTTT
TRBD2 TRBJ2-1 few TRBV6-6 CASSYSTSVKYNEQFF TGTGCCAGCAGTTACTCGACTAGCGTTAAATACAATGAGCAGTTCTTC
. TRBJ2-5 . TRBV2 CASSENLGLQETQYF TGTGCCAGCAGTGAAAATTTGGGATTACAAGAGACCCAGTACTTC
TRBD1 TRBJ2-7 . TRBV7-8 CASSYRDRVTHEQYF TGTGCCAGCAGCTACCGGGACAGGGTAACCCACGAGCAGTACTTC
. TRBJ2-7 . TRBV27 CASSLASHYEQYF TGTGCCAGCAGTTTAGCCAGCCACTACGAGCAGTACTTC
. TRBJ1-5 once TRBV4-3 CASSQGLLGQPQHF TGCGCCAGCAGCCAAGGCCTTTTGGGTCAGCCCCAGCATTTT
. TRBJ1-5 . TRBV28 CASSPGPFNQPQHF TGTGCCAGCAGCCCAGGACCATTCAATCAGCCCCAGCATTTT
. TRBJ1-1 . TRBV4-3 CASSQESFMNTEAFF TGCGCCAGCAGCCAAGAGTCGTTTATGAACACTGAAGCTTTCTTT
TRBD2 TRBJ2-1 once TRBV7-2 CASSLLPLAGPYNEQFF TGTGCCAGCAGCTTACTACCTTTAGCGGGGCCCTACAATGAGCAGTTCTTC
TRBD1 TRBJ1-1 . TRBV6-5 CASSYSGQGSEAFF TGTGCCAGCAGTTACTCCGGACAGGGGAGTGAAGCTTTCTTT
. TRBJ1-2 few TRBV29-1 CSVEEYGYTF TGCAGCGTTGAAGAGTATGGCTACACCTTC
TRBD1 TRBJ1-3 . TRBV7-9 CASSPSQGARNTIYF TGTGCCAGCAGCCCTAGTCAGGGGGCGAGAAACACCATATATTTT